A selection of T cell receptor beta chains follows, all from one sample in a study of molecular identifiers for immune sequencing clone quantification. One entry per CDR3 protein, called by TCRdb with MiXCR from the PCR reads. The repertoire holds around 480,000 distinct CDR3 sequences, about 20% seen once, with 0.65% to 0.95% in the top ten. The sequenced material came from naive CD8+ T cells from blood, with Jurkat cell RNA spiked in. The receptors stem from a human donor in good health. Some libraries in this study had Jurkat cell RNA spiked in. CDR3s include the opening cysteine and the closing phenylalanine or tryptophan. The D gene is left open where the match is weak. The size of a clone is reported for some rows only, either as once, few or many, or as a class for expanded clones.

size | J | V | D | CDR3 | DNA
many | TRBJ2-2 | TRBV30 | NA | CASTGSKTGELFF | TGTGCTTCAACCGGGTCTAAAACCGGGGAGCTGTTTTTT
many | TRBJ1-1 | TRBV20-1 | NA | CSGTQGSGLGTEAFF | TGCAGTGGAACACAGGGATCGGGATTAGGCACTGAAGCTTTCTTT
few | TRBJ2-3 | TRBV19 | NA | CASSEDITDTQYF | TGTGCCAGTAGTGAGGACATAACAGATACGCAGTATTTT
NA | TRBJ1-1 | TRBV18 | NA | CASSLVGGSEAFF | TGTGCCAGCTCCCTCGTAGGGGGGAGTGAAGCTTTCTTT
many | TRBJ1-3 | TRBV4-1 | NA | CASSQEVRGVANTIYF | TGCGCCAGCAGCCAAGAAGTCCGGGGCGTGGCAAACACCATATATTTT
many | TRBJ2-7 | TRBV28 | TRBD2 | CASSGLAPEQYF | TGTGCCAGCAGCGGACTAGCGCCCGAGCAGTACTTC
many | TRBJ2-1 | TRBV30 | NA | CAWSVMTNNEQFF | TGTGCCTGGAGTGTAATGACCAACAATGAGCAGTTCTTC
NA | TRBJ2-7 | TRBV15 | TRBD1 | CATSGDRGSYEQYF | TGTGCCACCAGCGGAGACAGGGGGTCCTACGAGCAGTACTTC
NA | TRBJ2-1 | TRBV28 | NA | CASSRPEDSNYNEQFF | TGTGCCAGCAGCCGCCCGGAGGACAGCAACTACAATGAGCAGTTCTTC
many | TRBJ2-5 | TRBV4-1 | TRBD2 | CASSQYSGGEETQYF | TGCGCCAGCAGCCAGTATAGCGGGGGAGAAGAGACCCAGTACTTC
few | TRBJ2-7 | TRBV20-1 | NA | CSAQFRGRSSYEQYF | TGCAGTGCACAGTTCCGGGGACGAAGCTCCTACGAGCAGTACTTC
few | TRBJ2-1 | TRBV19 | TRBD2 | CASSITGGGAVEQFF | TGTGCCAGTAGTATAACCGGCGGGGGGGCCGTTGAGCAGTTCTTC
NA | TRBJ2-7 | TRBV11-1 | NA | CASSARRGKISYEQYF | TGTGCCAGCAGCGCCCGCCGGGGCAAGATCTCCTACGAGCAGTACTTC
few | TRBJ1-4 | TRBV12-3/TRBV12-4 | NA | CASSFDGEKLFF | TGTGCCAGCAGTTTTGATGGTGAAAAACTGTTTTTT
many | TRBJ2-7 | TRBV27 | NA | CASSLSAADSGYEQYF | TGTGCCAGCAGTTTATCTGCCGCCGACTCGGGCTACGAGCAGTACTTC
NA | TRBJ1-1 | TRBV27 | NA | CASSKTGSEAFF | TGTGCCAGCAGTAAAACCGGGTCTGAAGCTTTCTTT
NA | TRBJ2-3 | TRBV29-1 | NA | CSGIGTEPFSSTDTQYF | TGCAGCGGTATCGGGACTGAACCATTCTCTAGCACAGATACGCAGTATTTT
NA | TRBJ1-6 | TRBV19 | NA | CASSIGAYNSPLHF | TGTGCCAGTAGTATCGGAGCCTATAATTCACCCCTCCACTTT
few | TRBJ2-3 | TRBV20-1 | TRBD2 | CSARVAGDWADTQYF | TGCAGTGCTAGGGTAGCGGGAGACTGGGCAGATACGCAGTATTTT
NA | TRBJ1-1 | TRBV7-9 | NA | CASSLSSGAIGGTEAFF | TGTGCCAGCAGCTTATCTTCAGGAGCCATAGGGGGCACTGAAGCTTTCTTT
many | TRBJ1-4 | TRBV29-1 | TRBD1 | CSVDKTGIGEKLFF | TGCAGCGTTGACAAGACAGGGATCGGTGAAAAACTGTTTTTT
many | TRBJ2-1 | TRBV5-4 | TRBD2 | CASSSGTRTNNEQFF | TGTGCCAGCAGCTCAGGGACTAGAACGAACAATGAGCAGTTCTTC
NA | TRBJ2-3 | TRBV3-1 | TRBD1 | CASSPRRDRASTDTQYF | TGTGCCAGCAGCCCCCGCCGGGACAGGGCGAGCACAGATACGCAGTATTTT
many | TRBJ2-3 | TRBV20-1 | NA | CSASWDLDAYTQYF | TGCAGTGCTAGTTGGGACCTGGACGCCTATACGCAGTATTTT
many | TRBJ1-5 | TRBV7-2 | NA | CASSLVVYNQPQHF | TGTGCCAGCAGCTTAGTGGTCTACAATCAGCCCCAGCATTTT
few | TRBJ2-3 | TRBV4-1 | NA | CASSQAGVADTQYF | TGCGCCAGCAGCCAAGCGGGAGTGGCAGATACGCAGTATTTT
few | TRBJ2-1 | TRBV13 | TRBD1 | CASSGQGLYEQFF | TGTGCCAGCAGTGGACAGGGTTTGTATGAGCAGTTCTTC
many | TRBJ2-1 | TRBV4-2 | TRBD1 | CASSPRDSSYNEQFF | TGTGCCAGCAGCCCTAGGGACAGCTCCTACAATGAGCAGTTCTTC
NA | TRBJ2-6 | TRBV3-1 | NA | CASSPLRGANVLTF | TGTGCCAGCAGCCCCCTCCGGGGGGCCAACGTCCTGACTTTC
NA | TRBJ1-2 | TRBV12-3/TRBV12-4 | NA | CASSSDQGHYGYTF | TGTGCCAGCAGTTCAGACCAGGGACATTATGGCTACACCTTC
NA | TRBJ2-3 | TRBV7-8 | NA | CASSLESWTYRTDTQYF | TGTGCCAGCAGCTTAGAATCCTGGACATACCGCACAGATACGCAGTATTTT
NA | TRBJ2-7 | TRBV9 | NA | CASSRADSYEQYF | TGTGCCAGCAGCAGAGCGGACAGCTACGAGCAGTACTTC
few | TRBJ1-2 | TRBV4-3 | NA | CASSQDFRGILRGYTF | TGCGCCAGCAGCCAAGATTTCCGGGGAATTCTTCGTGGCTACACCTTC
few | TRBJ2-7 | TRBV7-8 | NA | CASSFRGLASYEQYF | TGTGCCAGCAGCTTCCGGGGCCTAGCTTCTTACGAGCAGTACTTC
NA | TRBJ1-1 | TRBV28 | TRBD1 | CASSSRTGNTEAFF | TGTGCCAGCAGTTCCCGGACAGGGAATACTGAAGCTTTCTTT
few | TRBJ2-1 | TRBV7-9 | NA | CASSLGSAGVNEQFF | TGTGCCAGCAGCTTAGGTTCTGCAGGGGTCAATGAGCAGTTCTTC
many | TRBJ2-7 | TRBV7-2 | TRBD1 | CASSRAPGQGAYEQYF | TGTGCCAGCAGCAGGGCTCCGGGACAGGGTGCCTACGAGCAGTACTTC
few | TRBJ2-5 | TRBV5-6 | NA | CASSLSVEETQYF | TGTGCCAGCAGCTTATCTGTAGAAGAGACCCAGTACTTC
many | TRBJ1-1 | TRBV28 | TRBD1 | CASSQFPDRAAEAFF | TGTGCCAGCAGTCAATTCCCGGACAGGGCGGCTGAAGCTTTCTTT
NA | TRBJ2-1 | TRBV12-3/TRBV12-4 | NA | CASSSAQENEQFF | TGTGCCAGCAGTTCCGCACAGGAAAATGAGCAGTTCTTC
few | TRBJ2-3 | TRBV12-3/TRBV12-4 | NA | CASSHFASNTDTQYF | TGTGCCAGCAGCCACTTCGCTAGCAACACAGATACGCAGTATTTT
many | TRBJ2-3 | TRBV7-6 | TRBD2 | CASSLVLSSGGSRTDTQYF | TGTGCCAGCAGCTTAGTATTGAGCAGCGGGGGTTCGAGAACAGATACGCAGTATTTT
many | TRBJ1-1 | TRBV5-1 | NA | CASSLGGVSTEAFF | TGCGCCAGCAGCTTGGGAGGGGTTAGCACTGAAGCTTTCTTT
NA | TRBJ1-5 | TRBV19 | NA | CASSIMGVSGQPQHF | TGTGCCAGTAGTATCATGGGTGTCTCAGGTCAGCCCCAGCATTTT
NA | TRBJ1-1 | TRBV30 | TRBD1 | CAWSLTGATEAFF | TGTGCCTGGAGTCTGACAGGGGCCACTGAAGCTTTCTTT
many | TRBJ2-3 | TRBV14 | NA | CASSQDPNRAVDTQYF | TGTGCCAGCAGCCAAGATCCCAACAGGGCAGTAGATACGCAGTATTTT
many | TRBJ2-2 | TRBV29-1 | NA | CSAVREAGELFF | TGCAGCGCGGTTAGGGAGGCCGGGGAGCTGTTTTTT
few | TRBJ2-3 | TRBV12-3/TRBV12-4 | TRBD1 | CASAELDRAFTDTQYF | TGTGCCAGCGCAGAACTGGACAGGGCCTTCACAGATACGCAGTATTTT
many | TRBJ2-7 | TRBV7-9 | TRBD1 | CASSPGDRGHEQYF | TGTGCCAGCAGCCCCGGGGACAGGGGTCACGAGCAGTACTTC
few | TRBJ2-7 | TRBV19 | NA | CASGEGLGSTYEQYF | TGTGCCAGTGGAGAAGGGCTGGGGAGTACCTACGAGCAGTACTTC
many | TRBJ2-7 | TRBV20-1 | NA | CSAPMVYEQYF | TGCAGTGCCCCTATGGTCTACGAGCAGTACTTC
few | TRBJ1-6 | TRBV7-6 | NA | CASSSLPGVSYNSPLHF | TGTGCCAGCAGCTCCCTTCCTGGTGTATCCTATAATTCACCCCTCCACTTT
few | TRBJ2-5 | TRBV6-2/TRBV6-3 | NA | CASSYSSGRETQYF | TGTGCCAGCAGTTACTCGAGTGGGCGGGAGACCCAGTACTTC
many | TRBJ1-4 | TRBV5-5 | NA | CASSPGRALVEKLFF | TGTGCCAGCAGCCCTGGGAGGGCCCTAGTCGAAAAACTGTTTTTT
few | TRBJ2-7 | TRBV4-1 | NA | CASSQIDNFYYEQYF | TGCGCCAGCAGCCAGATCGACAACTTCTACTACGAGCAGTACTTC
NA | TRBJ2-2 | TRBV27 | NA | CAVGAGLAGELFF | TGTGCCGTAGGGGCAGGGTTGGCCGGGGAGCTGTTTTTT
many | TRBJ2-1 | TRBV7-9 | TRBD2 | CASSTGTSNEQFF | TGTGCCAGCAGTACCGGGACTAGCAATGAGCAGTTCTTC